Listed here are 23 T cell receptor beta chains from one sample, sequenced in a study of cytomegalovirus exposure and HLA in healthy donors. PCR amplification relied on 60 Vbeta primers (plus 13 Jbeta primers). Profiling relied on immunoSEQ multiplex PCR, and the TCRdb table lists in-frame clones only, not all of them. The table has over 130,000 clones, approximately 60% seen once. Sequencing was performed on PBMCs. The receptors come from a woman in her fifties or sixties in good health and CMV-seropositive.

The V call is TRBV9, the J call TRBJ2-2; D not certain. Germline V gene data show CDR1 as SGDLS and CDR2 as YYNGEE. V lost 3 bases to trimming and J lost 6 bases, with 9 bases between them. There are 13 residues in the CDR3. CDR3 residues: CASSARGSGELFF. The CDR3 region has the DNA TGTGCCAGCAGCGCCAGAGGTTCCGGGGAGCTGTTTTTT.

This clone was seen only a few times. This chain joins TRBV2 and TRBJ2-5; 13 bases map to TRBD2. The trim removed 7 bases at V and 5 bases at J, leaving 10 bases unmatched. Germline V CDR1 and CDR2: SNHLY, FYNNEI. The CDR3 is 16 amino acids. The CDR3: CASTPGGTSGIETQYF. CDR3 bases: TGTGCCAGCACCCCGGGGGGGACTAGCGGGATCGAGACCCAGTACTTC.

This clone has a handful of counts. The chain couples TRBV14 to TRBJ1-4; 7 bases are shared with TRBD1. Germline-derived CDR1 and CDR2 are SGHDN and FVKESK. V lost 6 bases to trimming and J lost 4 bases; unmatched junction nucleotides: 5. The CDR3 covers 14 residues. The CDR3 region is CASSYRGLNEKLFF. As DNA, the CDR3 is TGTGCCAGCAGTTACAGGGGACTTAATGAAAAACTGTTTTTT.

With regard to this clone: The same CDR3 is also encoded by other DNA sequences in this sample. V usage is TRBV14 and J usage is TRBJ1-2; D is unclear. The V gene's germline CDR1 is SGHDN and CDR2 FVKESK. V lost 0 bases to trimming and J lost 6 bases, with 14 bases between them. The CDR3 runs to 15 residues. CDR3 sequence reads: CASSQEWRRPNGYTF. The CDR3 DNA follows: TGTGCCAGCAGCCAAGAATGGAGACGCCCTAATGGCTACACCTTC. Variable domain in full (rest from reference TRBV14 and TRBJ1-2): EAGVTQFPSHSVIEKGQTVTLRCDPISGHDNLYWYRRVMGKEIKFLLHFVKESKQDESGMPNNRFLAERTGGTYSTLKVQPAELEDSGVYFCASSQEWRRPNGYTFGSGTRLTVV.

CDR3 nucleotides: TGTGCCAGCAGCTTATTTCAGAATGAAAAACTGTTTTTT. This codes for CASSLFQNEKLFF. This rearrangement joins TRBV7-2 to TRBJ1-4; D is undetermined. Germline values: CDR1 SGHTA, CDR2 FQGNSA. The CDR3 covers 13 residues. V lost 2 bases and J lost 5, with 6 bases in between.

The V and J genes are TRBV30 and TRBJ2-7; D gene ambiguous. CDR1 is GTSNPN and CDR2 is SVGIG in the germline V gene (reference sequence). The CDR3 contains 12 residues. The V and J ends lost 0 bases and 7 bases respectively, with 10 bases between them. The CDR3, as DNA: TGTGCCTGGAGTGTGGGCCCAGTGGAGCAGTACTTC. Amino acid sequence: CAWSVGPVEQYF.

The chain uses TRBV2 and TRBJ2-1; 13 bases match TRBD2. J gave up 10 bases and V 1 base, and 7 bases lay outside the gene matches. The CDR3 length is 16 residues. Germline CDR1 reads SNHLY; CDR2 reads FYNNEI. Here the CDR3 reads CASSEGTSGRPKEQFF. The CDR3 region has the DNA TGTGCCAGCAGTGAAGGGACTAGCGGGAGACCCAAGGAGCAGTTCTTC.

This sequence joins TRBV9 and TRBJ2-5; D may be TRBD2 (5 bases). The CDR3 sequence is 15 residues long. Between the trimmed V and J ends, which lost 0 bases and 3 bases, there was a span of 12 bases. The germline V gene encodes CDR1 SGDLS and CDR2 YYNGEE. The CDR3 protein is CASSVGGGLEETQYF. The CDR3 DNA follows: TGTGCCAGCAGCGTAGGAGGAGGCCTGGAAGAGACCCAGTACTTC.

The V gene is TRBV28, the J gene TRBJ2-3, with D perhaps TRBD1 (6 bases). Germline CDR1 is MDHEN and CDR2 is SYDVKM. Trimming removed 7 bases at V and 9 bases at J, with 17 bases between. The CDR3 has 13 residues. The CDR3 loop reads CASTPRGSGTQYF. The DNA of the CDR3 is TGTGCCAGCACCCCCAGGGGCTCTGGGACGCAGTATTTT.

This sequence joins TRBV28 and TRBJ1-4; D is uncertain. Trimming removed 6 bases at V and 16 bases at J, with 15 bases between. The CDR3 sequence is 11 residues long. Germline V gene data show CDR1 as MDHEN and CDR2 as SYDVKM. In DNA form, the CDR3 reads TGTGCCAGCAGGGCCGGGGTGATTGCGTTTTTT. This encodes CASRAGVIAFF.

J is TRBJ1-2 and V is TRBV30; no definite D call. CDR3 size: 15 residues. Germline V gene sequence: CDR1 GTSNPN, CDR2 SVGIG (reference sequence). The V and J ends lost 3 bases and 8 bases respectively, with 22 bases between them. CDR3 in amino acids: CAWSPRRWGAEGYTF. DNA of the CDR3: TGTGCCTGGAGCCCCCGTAGGTGGGGAGCGGAAGGCTACACCTTC.

This chain links TRBV2 with TRBJ2-2; 7 bases map to TRBD2. Germline V CDR1 and CDR2: SNHLY, FYNNEI. The CDR3 is made up of 15 amino acids. The ends lost 8 bases at V and 8 bases at J; junction bases unmatched: 14. The CDR3 is CASSNPSGPVGELFF. The CDR3, as DNA: TGTGCCAGCTCCAACCCTAGCGGCCCAGTGGGGGAGCTGTTTTTT.

The V and J genes are TRBV29-1 and TRBJ2-7, with 9 bases lining up with TRBD1. Unmatched junction bases numbered 4, after V lost 7 bases and J lost 3 bases. Germline loops: CDR1 SQVTM, CDR2 ANQGSEA. The CDR3 is 12 residues long. The CDR3 reads CSGGTGIYEQYF. The CDR3 DNA follows: TGCAGCGGAGGGACAGGGATCTACGAGCAGTACTTC.

The chain uses TRBV28 and TRBJ1-1, with D hard to call. Per germline, CDR1 MDHEN and CDR2 SYDVKM. This CDR3 has 14 amino acids. Between the trimmed V and J ends, which lost 6 bases and 3 bases, there was a span of 14 bases. Written as DNA, the CDR3 is TGTGCCAGCAGCACGATGACGGGTGACACTGAAGCTTTCTTT. As protein: CASSTMTGDTEAFF.

This rearrangement joins TRBV12-5 to TRBJ1-1; maybe TRBD1 (6 bases). The CDR3 loop spans 11 amino acids. Germline CDR1 reads LGHNT; CDR2 reads FRNRAP. V lost 3 bases to trimming and J lost 8 bases, with 7 bases between them. In nucleotides, the CDR3 is TGTGCTAGTGGTTTCGGGACAGAAGCTTTCTTT. This translates into CASGFGTEAFF.

The V gene is TRBV28, the J gene TRBJ2-1; 8 bases agree with TRBD1. This CDR3 has 16 residues. Losses at the gene ends were 3 bases for V and 7 bases for J; bases not matched to a gene: 11. Germline V lookup: CDR1 MDHEN, CDR2 SYDVKM. The CDR3: CASSFPGTGAGNEQFF. DNA of the CDR3: TGTGCCAGCAGTTTTCCCGGGACAGGAGCTGGGAATGAGCAGTTCTTC.

The chain joins TRBV4-1 to TRBJ2-1; no definite D call. CDR3 size: 16 residues. Germline V gives CDR1 MGHRA, CDR2 YSYEKL. V shed 0 bases and J shed 6 bases, with 15 bases lying between them. The CDR3 region has the DNA TGCGCCAGCAGCCAAGATAGCTCCACCCGAGCCAATGAGCAGTTCTTC. Translated: CASSQDSSTRANEQFF.

Comments on this clone: This specimen includes other DNA sequences encoding the same CDR3. This sequence joins TRBV5-1 and TRBJ2-5; TRBD2 agrees at 10 bases. V lost 4 bases and J lost 3; bases outside the gene matches: 3. The CDR3 runs 14 residues. From germline, CDR1 is SGHRS and CDR2 YFSETQ. The CDR3 region has the DNA TGCGCCAGCAGCCTTGGGACTAGCGAAGAGACCCAGTACTTC. It codes for CASSLGTSEETQYF.

The J gene is TRBJ2-1, the V gene TRBV11-3; 12 positions match TRBD1. With V trimmed by 4 bases and J by 6 bases, 4 bases remained unmatched. The CDR3 sequence is 15 residues long. Germline CDR1 and CDR2: SGHNT and YENEEA. This CDR3 reads CASSSGGQGANEQFF. The CDR3 DNA reads as TGTGCCAGCAGCTCCGGGGGACAGGGGGCCAATGAGCAGTTCTTC.

This chain connects TRBV4-2 to TRBJ1-5, with 10 nucleotides matching TRBD1. V was pared by 1 base and J by 3 bases, with 9 bases of the junction left unmatched. The CDR3 sequence is 18 residues long. Per germline, CDR1 LGHNA and CDR2 YNFKEQ. The DNA of the CDR3 is TGTGCCAGCAGCCAAGGGGACAGGGGTAAGAAGAACAATCAGCCCCAGCATTTT. It translates to CASSQGDRGKKNNQPQHF.

The genes are TRBV30 and TRBJ2-7; no definite D call. The CDR3 spans 13 residues. Germline CDR1 GTSNPN, CDR2 SVGIG (reference sequence). The germline V and J ends were trimmed by 0 bases and 3 bases, with 9 bases remaining between them. Here the CDR3 reads CAWSVDIYYEQYF. The CDR3 DNA sequence: TGTGCCTGGAGTGTAGACATTTACTACGAGCAGTACTTC.

This clone was counted only a few times. V and J are TRBV19 and TRBJ2-6; D gene ambiguous. Germline loops: CDR1 LNHDA, CDR2 SQIVND (reference sequence). The length of the CDR3 is 15 residues. V was cut by 2 bases and J by 0 bases, with 5 bases left in between. The CDR3 DNA sequence: TGTGCCAGTAGTATACTCGTCTCTGGGGCCAACGTCCTGACTTTC. This encodes CASSILVSGANVLTF.

This clone appeared a few times. V gene TRBV5-1 combines with J gene TRBJ1-4; D ambiguous. CDR3 size: 16 residues. V gave up 4 bases and J gave up 3 bases, with 16 bases separating them. Germline CDR1 SGHRS, CDR2 YFSETQ. CDR3 DNA sequence: TGCGCCAGCAGCCCGAACGAGGGAGGTTCTAATGAAAAACTGTTTTTT. Translation gives CASSPNEGGSNEKLFF.